Each of the 20 T cell receptor beta chains below was sequenced from the same sample in a study of T-cell reconstitution after alpha-beta-depleted transplantation in children. Using unique molecular identifiers, the investigators prepared the TCRbeta library. MiXCR was run by TCRdb on the PCR reads, yielding one entry per CDR3 protein. The sample yields 65,000 to 85,000 distinct CDR3 sequences, roughly 11% seen once. The sequences come from PBMCs, collected before TCRalphabeta/CD19-depleted stem cell transplant. The receptors originated from a boy younger than 18 with acute myeloid leukemia, due to receive a stem cell transplant.

This clonotype was observed at least ten times. J is TRBJ2-7 and V is TRBV5-1, with D perhaps matching TRBD2 (6 bases). The length of the CDR3 is 15 residues. Germline values: CDR1 SGHRS, CDR2 YFSETQ. The V end was cut by 2 bases, the J end by 5 bases, with 17 bases between. The CDR3 sequence is CASSFGQTGVDEQYF. CDR3 DNA sequence: TGCGCCAGCAGCTTCGGGCAGACGGGGGTTGACGAGCAGTACTTC.

This clonotype was counted many times. This rearrangement joins TRBV7-2 to TRBJ2-1; D uncertain. Trimming left V 1 base short and J 7 bases short, with 11 bases between. The CDR3 covers 14 residues. The germline CDR1 and CDR2 sequences are SGHTA and FQGNSA. CDR3 DNA: TGTGCCAGCAGCTTAGGCGCGGCCTTGAATGAGCAGTTCTTC. The encoded protein is CASSLGAALNEQFF.

This clonotype came up many times. The chain employs TRBV5-1 and TRBJ2-1; no definite D call. Germline CDR1 is SGHRS and CDR2 is YFSETQ. Trimming removed 4 bases at V and 1 base at J, with 12 bases between. The CDR3 covers 15 residues. The CDR3: CASSLEGWSYNEQFF. The CDR3 DNA reads TGCGCCAGCAGCCTCGAAGGGTGGTCCTACAATGAGCAGTTCTTC.

The rearrangement uses TRBV5-6 and TRBJ2-7, with a possible D match to TRBD2 (6 bases). CDR1 is SGHDT, CDR2 YYEEEE, per germline. V was cut by 0 bases and J by 7 bases, with 14 bases left in between. The CDR3 extends over 14 amino acids. DNA of the CDR3: TGTGCCAGCAGCTTGGCCCGCAGGGCGGGGGAGCAGTACTTC. Translated: CASSLARRAGEQYF.

There are many counts of this clonotype. The J gene is TRBJ2-3, the V gene TRBV12-3 or TRBV12-4, with D unclear. The CDR3 is 13 residues long. Trimming pared 2 bases from V and 3 bases from J, leaving 6 bases between. This CDR3 reads CASSLLETDTQYF. DNA for the CDR3: TGTGCCAGCAGTTTACTCGAAACAGATACGCAGTATTTT.

This clonotype showed up many times. V usage is TRBV7-9 and J usage is TRBJ2-7; D remains ambiguous. Germline V gene sequence: CDR1 SEHNR, CDR2 FQNEAQ (reference sequence). Trimming removed 4 bases at V and 6 bases at J, with 10 bases between. There are 12 residues in the CDR3. The CDR3 loop is CASSSLGSEQYF. In nucleotides, the CDR3 is TGTGCCAGCAGCTCCCTAGGCAGCGAGCAGTACTTC.

This clonotype was seen ten or more times. The CDR3 spells CASTSGRADEQFF. The CDR3 region has the DNA TGTGCCAGCACTTCGGGCAGGGCCGATGAGCAGTTCTTC. This chain uses TRBV11-2 with TRBJ2-1; D possibly corresponds to TRBD1 (5 bases). Trimming shortened V by 7 bases and J by 8 bases, and 15 bases separated the two germline ends. The CDR3 totals 13 residues. Germline lookup yields CDR1 SGHAT and CDR2 FQNNGV.

Ten or more counts support this clonotype. The rearrangement joins TRBV7-9 to TRBJ2-1; no reliable D call. Trimming took 3 bases from V and 5 from J, leaving 14 bases between them. The CDR3 has 15 amino acids. Germline V gene lookup returns CDR1 SEHNR and CDR2 FQNEAQ (reference sequence). This CDR3 is CASSFLRFGDNEQFF. As DNA, the CDR3 is TGTGCCAGCAGCTTCTTGCGGTTCGGAGACAATGAGCAGTTCTTC. Using reference TRBV7-9 and TRBJ2-1 for the parts outside the CDR3, the full variable domain is DTGVSQNPRHKITKRGQNVTFRCDPISEHNRLYWYRQTLGQGPEFLTYFQNEAQLEKSRLLSDRFSAERPKGSFSTLEIQRTEQGDSAMYLCASSFLRFGDNEQFFGPGTRLTVL.

This chain links TRBV23-1 with TRBJ1-3; possibly TRBD1 for D (5 bases). TRBV23-1 is filed as an ORF, its function uncertain. This CDR3 has 13 residues. V shed 0 bases and J shed 7 bases, with 7 bases lying between them. The CDR3 protein is CASSQSGGNTIYF. In DNA, the CDR3 is TGCGCCAGCAGTCAATCGGGGGGGAACACCATATATTTT.

At least ten counts were recorded for this clonotype. This sequence joins TRBV5-6 and TRBJ2-4; 11 nucleotides agree with TRBD2. After removal of 1 base from V and 9 bases from J, the junction contained 18 bases not matched to a gene. The germline V gene encodes CDR1 SGHDT and CDR2 YYEEEE. The CDR3 extends over 19 amino acids. The CDR3 nucleotides are TGTGCCAGCAGCTTGCTGGTTGGAGTAGCGGGAGGGCCGAGGGGCATTCAGTACTTC. It translates to CASSLLVGVAGGPRGIQYF.

The sample holds many counts of this clonotype. The chain's CDR3 is CASSLVTGGGAGQYF. The CDR3 region has the DNA TGCGCCAGCAGCTTGGTAACAGGAGGAGGGGCTGGGCAGTACTTC. V and J are TRBV5-1 and TRBJ2-7; perhaps TRBD2 as D (6 bases). The V end lost 0 bases, the J end lost 9 bases, and 19 bases lay between the germline ends. Germline V CDR1 and CDR2: SGHRS, YFSETQ. The CDR3 covers 15 residues.

This clonotype was seen repeatedly, ten times or more. The gene calls are TRBV12-3 or TRBV12-4 and TRBJ2-7; possible D gene TRBD1, 5 bases. The ends were cut back, 3 bases at V and 6 bases at J, with 12 bases in the middle. The CDR3 sequence is 13 residues long. The CDR3 here is CASSFQGLSEQYV. The CDR3 DNA follows: TGTGCCAGCAGTTTTCAGGGCCTGAGCGAGCAGTACGTC.

This clonotype has just one count. Given a much more abundant clone one base away, this may be a read error. This chain links TRBV12-3 or TRBV12-4 with TRBJ2-1; no clear D gene. The CDR3 has 11 residues. CDR3: CASSFYNEPFF. The CDR3 nucleotides are TGTGCCAGCAGTTTCTACAATGAGCCGTTCTTC.

This clonotype was counted ten times or more. The J gene is TRBJ2-1, the V gene TRBV7-9; D may be TRBD1 or TRBD2 (5 bases each). This CDR3 has 14 amino acids. Germline V gene data show CDR1 as SEHNR and CDR2 as FQNEAQ (reference sequence). Trimming cost V 5 bases and J 8 bases, with 16 bases left between them. The CDR3 coding sequence is TGTGCCAGCAGCCCTCGGGACCTGCCGGATGAGCAGTTCTTC. It encodes CASSPRDLPDEQFF.

This clonotype was seen at least ten times. This rearrangement joins TRBV12-3 or TRBV12-4 to TRBJ1-6; D uncertain. The CDR3 runs 13 residues. V was trimmed by 3 bases and J by 9 bases, leaving 9 bases between them. CDR3 coding DNA: TGTGCCAGCAGTTTCAACCTGGCTTCACCCCTCCACTTT. Translated, it gives CASSFNLASPLHF.

This clonotype was seen many times. This sequence joins TRBV7-3 and TRBJ1-2; TRBD1 agrees at 7 bases. This CDR3 has 12 amino acids. CDR1 is SGHTA, CDR2 FQGTGA, per germline. V shed 0 bases, J shed 8 bases, and the junction held 0 bases outside the gene matches. The CDR3 sequence: CASSLTGGGYTF. The CDR3 DNA sequence: TGTGCCAGCAGCTTAACAGGGGGCGGCTACACCTTC.

This clonotype was seen at least ten times. The chain has TRBV5-5 and TRBJ1-4, with 7 bases that match TRBD1. The germline gives CDR1 SGHKS, CDR2 YYEKEE (reference sequence). Trimming cost V 2 bases and J 5 bases; bases outside gene matches: 3. This CDR3 has 14 amino acids. The CDR3 nucleotides are TGTGCCAGCAGCTTCGGGACAGCGAATGAAAAACTGTTTTTT. Translation gives CASSFGTANEKLFF.

This clonotype was detected ten times or more. The CDR3: CASSLSVRGEAFF. The CDR3, as DNA: TGTGCCAGCAGTTTATCGGTCAGGGGGGAGGCTTTCTTT. V usage is TRBV27 and J usage is TRBJ1-1; 7 bases are shared with TRBD1. Per the germline V gene, CDR1 is MNHEY and CDR2 is SMNVEV (reference sequence). The ends lost 0 bases at V and 11 bases at J; junction bases unmatched: 6. The CDR3 sequence is 13 residues long.

This clonotype showed up many times. The chain combines TRBV12-3 or TRBV12-4 with TRBJ2-1; TRBD2 agrees at 13 bases. The CDR3 sequence is 21 residues long. V gave up 3 bases and J gave up 0 bases; unmatched junction bases: 14. DNA for the CDR3: TGTGCCAGCAGTTTCAGGGGGAAGGGACTAGCGGGACCGAGCTCCTACAATGAGCAGTTCTTC. This sequence encodes CASSFRGKGLAGPSSYNEQFF.

This clonotype was recorded many times. The chain carries TRBV5-1 and TRBJ2-3; TRBD2 matches at 13 bases. CDR3 length: 15 amino acids. Germline V gene data show CDR1 as SGHRS and CDR2 as YFSETQ. V lost 4 bases to trimming and J lost 11 bases; unmatched junction nucleotides: 10. The CDR3 loop reads CASSSGLAGDGGQYF. DNA for the CDR3: TGCGCCAGCAGCAGTGGACTAGCGGGAGATGGCGGGCAGTATTTT.